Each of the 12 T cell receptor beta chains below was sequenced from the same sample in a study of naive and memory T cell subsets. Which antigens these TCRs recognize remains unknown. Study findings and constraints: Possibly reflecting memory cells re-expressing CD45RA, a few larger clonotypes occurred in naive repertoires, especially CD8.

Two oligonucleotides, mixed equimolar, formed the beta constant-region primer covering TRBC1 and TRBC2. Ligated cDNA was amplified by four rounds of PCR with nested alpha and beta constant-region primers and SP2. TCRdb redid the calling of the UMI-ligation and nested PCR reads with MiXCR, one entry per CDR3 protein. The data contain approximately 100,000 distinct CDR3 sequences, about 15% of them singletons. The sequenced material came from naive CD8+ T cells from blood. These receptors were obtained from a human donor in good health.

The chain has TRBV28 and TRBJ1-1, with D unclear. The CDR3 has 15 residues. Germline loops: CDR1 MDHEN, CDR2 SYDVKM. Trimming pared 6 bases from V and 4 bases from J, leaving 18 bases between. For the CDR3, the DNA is TGTGCCAGCAGCCCCCGGATCGGGGAGGCCACTGAAGCTTTCTTT. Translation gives CASSPRIGEATEAFF.

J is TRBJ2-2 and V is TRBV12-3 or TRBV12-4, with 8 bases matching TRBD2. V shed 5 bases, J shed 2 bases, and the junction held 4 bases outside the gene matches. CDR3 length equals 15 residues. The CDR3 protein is CASSQTSGNTGELFF. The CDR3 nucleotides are TGTGCCAGCAGTCAAACTAGCGGAAACACCGGGGAGCTGTTTTTT.

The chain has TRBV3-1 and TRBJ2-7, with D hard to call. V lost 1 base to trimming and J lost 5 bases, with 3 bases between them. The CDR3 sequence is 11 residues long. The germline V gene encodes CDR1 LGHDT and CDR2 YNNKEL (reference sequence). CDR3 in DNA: TGTGCCAGCAGCCAAGCCCACGAGCAGTACTTC. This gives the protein CASSQAHEQYF.

The CDR3 spells CASSDSPYQETQYF. The CDR3 bases are TGTGCCAGCAGTGACTCACCGTACCAAGAGACCCAGTACTTC. This chain links TRBV25-1 with TRBJ2-5; D is uncertain. The CDR3 loop spans 14 amino acids. Trimming took 3 bases from V and 0 from J, leaving 8 bases between them. CDR1 and CDR2 from the germline V gene are MGHDK and SYGVNS.

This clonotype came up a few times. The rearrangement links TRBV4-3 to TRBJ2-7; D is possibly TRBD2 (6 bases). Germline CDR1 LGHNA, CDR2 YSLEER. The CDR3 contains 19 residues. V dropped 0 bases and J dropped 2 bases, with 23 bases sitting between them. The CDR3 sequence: CASSQDSGRPGIRTYEQYF. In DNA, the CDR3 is TGCGCCAGCAGCCAAGATAGCGGCCGGCCGGGGATTCGTACCTACGAGCAGTACTTC.

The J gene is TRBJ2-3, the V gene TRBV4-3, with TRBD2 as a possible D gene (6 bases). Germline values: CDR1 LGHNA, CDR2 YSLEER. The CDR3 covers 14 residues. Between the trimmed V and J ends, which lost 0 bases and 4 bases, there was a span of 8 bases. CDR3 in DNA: TGCGCCAGCAGCCAAGAAAGCGGGTCAGATACGCAGTATTTT. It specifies CASSQESGSDTQYF.

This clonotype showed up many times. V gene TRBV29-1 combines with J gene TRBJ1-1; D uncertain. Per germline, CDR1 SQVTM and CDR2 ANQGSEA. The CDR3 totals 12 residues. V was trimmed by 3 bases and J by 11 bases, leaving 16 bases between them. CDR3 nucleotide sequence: TGCAGCGTTGAGGCGGGAGCCCCCCATGCTTTCTTT. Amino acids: CSVEAGAPHAFF.

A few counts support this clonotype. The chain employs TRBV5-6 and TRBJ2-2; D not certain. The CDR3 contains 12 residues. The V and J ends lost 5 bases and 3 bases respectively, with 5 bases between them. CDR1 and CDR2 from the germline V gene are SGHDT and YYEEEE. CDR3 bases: TGTGCCAGCAGGGACCACACCGGGGAGCTGTTTTTT. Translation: CASRDHTGELFF.

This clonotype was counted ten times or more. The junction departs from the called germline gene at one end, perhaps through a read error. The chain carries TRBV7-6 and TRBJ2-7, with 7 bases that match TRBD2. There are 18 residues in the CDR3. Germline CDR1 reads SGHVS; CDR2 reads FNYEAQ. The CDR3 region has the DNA TGTGCCAGCAGCTTAGTGGTGGCGGGGGACTCTTCCTCCGACGAGCAGTACTTC. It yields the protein CASSLVVAGDSSSDEQYF.

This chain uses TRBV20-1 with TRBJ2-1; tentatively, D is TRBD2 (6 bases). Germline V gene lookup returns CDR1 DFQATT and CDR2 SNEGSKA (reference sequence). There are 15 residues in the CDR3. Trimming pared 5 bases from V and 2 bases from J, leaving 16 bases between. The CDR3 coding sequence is TGCAGTGCTCGGAGCGGGTTGACCCCCTACAATGAGCAGTTCTTC. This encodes CSARSGLTPYNEQFF.

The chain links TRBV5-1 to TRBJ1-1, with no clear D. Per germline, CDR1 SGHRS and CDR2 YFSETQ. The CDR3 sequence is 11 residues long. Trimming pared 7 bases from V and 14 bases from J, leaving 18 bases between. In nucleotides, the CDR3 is TGCGCCAGCTTGGAGAATGGCGGGTGGTTCTTT. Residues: CASLENGGWFF.

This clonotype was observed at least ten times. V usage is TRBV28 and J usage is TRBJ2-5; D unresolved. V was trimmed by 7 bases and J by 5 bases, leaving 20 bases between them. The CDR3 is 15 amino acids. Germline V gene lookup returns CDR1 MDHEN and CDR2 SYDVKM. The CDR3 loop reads CASTLTYGYGETQYF. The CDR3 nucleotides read TGTGCCAGCACTTTGACCTACGGATATGGCGAGACCCAGTACTTC.